The rows below give T cell receptor beta chains drawn from one sample of a study of cytomegalovirus exposure and HLA in healthy donors. Repertoires were generated with immunoSEQ multiplex PCR, while TCRdb's copy carries only in-frame clones and drops some. The table shows fewer than 200,000 clones, with about three quarters occurring only once. The sequencing sample was made of PBMCs. These receptors all stem from a woman aged 45-65 years in good health and CMV-seropositive. CDR3s include the opening cysteine and the closing phenylalanine or tryptophan. A D gene is named only where the DNA matches it firmly. Only some rows state a clone size, as once, few, many or a class for expanded clones.

>TRBJ2-1|-|13|-|TRBV19
CASSIVRAEQQFF
TGTGCCAGTAGTATAGTCCGAGCGGAGCAGCAGTTCTTC
>TRBJ2-1|-|15|TRBD1|TRBV10-1
CASSPGQGAVNEQFF
TGCGCCAGCAGCCCGGGACAGGGGGCCGTCAATGAGCAGTTCTTC
>TRBJ1-3|-|16|TRBD1|TRBV27
CASSLSPGTGNQDIYF
TGTGCCAGCAGTTTATCTCCCGGGACAGGGAACCAGGACATATATTTT
>TRBJ1-2|-|13|-|TRBV25-1
CASSDSQSYGYTF
TGTGCCAGCAGTGACTCACAGTCCTATGGCTACACCTTC
>TRBJ1-3|-|13|-|TRBV18
CASSPSRGNTIYF
TGTGCCAGCTCACCATCCAGGGGAAACACCATATATTTT
>TRBJ1-1|-|14|TRBD1|TRBV27
CASRITGGSTEAFF
TGTGCCAGCAGGATAACAGGGGGCTCCACTGAAGCTTTCTTT
>TRBJ1-2|-|15|TRBD1|TRBV7-2
CASSDATGTVWGYTF
TGTGCCAGCAGCGACGCCACCGGGACAGTTTGGGGCTACACCTTC
>TRBJ2-5|-|13|-|TRBV27
CASSFGGQETQYF
TGTGCCAGCAGTTTTGGGGGGCAAGAGACCCAGTACTTC
>TRBJ2-7|once|16|TRBD2|TRBV4-3
CASSQDTGGRFYEQYF
TGCGCCAGCAGCCAAGATACGGGGGGGCGGTTCTACGAGCAGTACTTC
>TRBJ2-3|few|15|-|TRBV9
CASSLEAGGPDTQYF
TGTGCCAGCAGCCTAGAGGCAGGGGGGCCAGATACGCAGTATTTT
>TRBJ1-4|-|14|-|TRBV5-1
CASSGGQPNEKLFF
TGCGCCAGCAGCGGGGGACAACCTAATGAAAAACTGTTTTTT
>TRBJ2-4|-|14|TRBD1|TRBV11-2
CASSETGSKNIQYF
TGTGCCAGCAGCGAGACAGGGTCCAAAAACATTCAGTACTTC
>TRBJ2-7|-|19|TRBD2|TRBV27
CASSPGELAGARRFYEQYF
TGTGCCAGCAGCCCTGGGGAACTAGCGGGAGCCCGACGATTTTACGAGCAGTACTTC
>TRBJ1-4|-|16|-|TRBV4-3
CASSQVAGAPREKLFF
TGCGCCAGCAGCCAAGTTGCGGGGGCCCCTCGTGAAAAACTGTTTTTT
>TRBJ2-3|-|14|-|TRBV4-1
CASSQVVNVGTQYF
TGCGCCAGCAGCCAAGTGGTGAACGTCGGTACGCAGTATTTT
>TRBJ1-4|-|15|TRBD1|TRBV6-5
CASSYSGTGDEKLFF
TGTGCCAGCAGTTACTCCGGGACAGGGGATGAAAAACTGTTTTTT
>TRBJ1-1|-|13|-|TRBV27
CASSSHGGTEAFF
TGTGCCAGCAGTTCCCATGGCGGGACTGAAGCTTTCTTT
>TRBJ2-7|once|15|TRBD2|TRBV6-1
CASSELAGGSYEQYF
TGTGCCAGCAGTGAACTAGCGGGAGGCTCCTACGAGCAGTACTTC
>TRBJ2-3|-|16|TRBD2|TRBV6-5
CASSYSGSGAPVTQYF
TGTGCCAGCAGTTACTCGGGGAGCGGGGCCCCAGTTACGCAGTATTTT
>TRBJ2-7|-|13|TRBD1|TRBV29-1
CSVRDRRAYEQYF
TGCAGCGTGAGGGACAGGAGAGCCTACGAGCAGTACTTC
>TRBJ2-7|-|14|-|TRBV2
CASSVDRYSYEQYF
TGTGCCAGCAGTGTAGACAGGTACTCCTACGAGCAGTACTTC
>TRBJ1-4|few|16|TRBD1|TRBV4-1
CASSHVGTATNEKLFF
TGCGCCAGCAGCCACGTTGGGACAGCAACTAATGAAAAACTGTTTTTT
>TRBJ2-5|-|11|-|TRBV6-1
CASSPPETQYF
TGTGCCAGCAGTCCCCCGGAGACCCAGTACTTC
>TRBJ1-1|-|13|TRBD1|TRBV30
CAHTQGANTEAFF
TGTGCCCACACCCAGGGGGCGAACACTGAAGCTTTCTTT
>TRBJ2-1|-|15|TRBD2|TRBV7-9
CAIGGGSGPYNEQFF
TGTGCCATCGGGGGGGGTTCCGGGCCCTACAATGAGCAGTTCTTC
>TRBJ1-2|-|15|TRBD1|TRBV5-1
CASSLSGDRAYGYTF
TGCGCCAGCAGCTTGTCAGGGGACAGGGCGTATGGCTACACCTTC
>TRBJ2-3|-|13|TRBD2|TRBV2
CASSGAGGGTQYF
TGTGCCAGCAGCGGGGCGGGGGGAGGCACGCAGTATTTT
>TRBJ2-3|-|15|TRBD1|TRBV7-8
CASSLQRGRTDTQYF
TGTGCCAGCAGCTTGCAAAGGGGGCGAACAGATACGCAGTATTTT
>TRBJ2-7|-|12|TRBD1|TRBV27
CASSTDRAKQYF
TGTGCCAGCAGTACGGACAGGGCTAAGCAGTACTTC
>TRBJ1-3|-|14|-|TRBV2
CASSGALSGNTIYF
TGTGCCAGCAGTGGTGCGCTCTCTGGAAACACCATATATTTT
>TRBJ1-2|-|15|-|TRBV18
CASSPRTGINYGYTF
TGTGCCAGCTCACCACGAACGGGGATAAACTATGGCTACACCTTC
>TRBJ2-7|-|15|TRBD1|TRBV2
CASSDPGQGTYEQYF
TGTGCCAGCAGTGATCCGGGACAGGGAACCTACGAGCAGTACTTC
>TRBJ2-2|-|16|TRBD1|TRBV7-2
CASSPRPTGYTGELFF
TGTGCCAGCAGCCCCCGACCGACAGGGTACACCGGGGAGCTGTTTTTT
>TRBJ2-2|-|15|TRBD1|TRBV9
CASSLGQANTGELFF
TGTGCCAGCAGCTTAGGACAGGCCAACACCGGGGAGCTGTTTTTT
>TRBJ1-4|-|15|-|TRBV4-3
CASSQEGLENEKLFF
TGCGCCAGCAGTCAGGAGGGACTAGAGAATGAAAAACTGTTTTTT
>TRBJ1-6|-|13|-|TRBV5-6
CASRSTLNSPLHF
TGTGCCAGCAGGTCTACTCTTAATTCACCCCTCCACTTT
>TRBJ1-2|-|14|-|TRBV14
CASSQDRQGYGYTF
TGTGCCAGCAGCCAAGATCGGCAGGGTTATGGCTACACCTTC
>TRBJ2-1|-|16|TRBD2|TRBV19
CASTLRSSGIPGEQFF
TGTGCCAGTACCCTACGGAGTAGCGGGATCCCCGGTGAGCAGTTCTTC
>TRBJ1-6|-|14|TRBD1|TRBV10-3
CATVGQGADSPLHF
TGTGCCACCGTGGGACAGGGGGCTGATTCACCCCTCCACTTT
>TRBJ2-7|-|16|-|TRBV27
CASSSASPTGSYEQYF
TGTGCCAGCAGTTCGGCCTCGCCGACAGGATCCTACGAGCAGTACTTC
>TRBJ1-2|-|14|TRBD1|TRBV7-9
CASSLAQGGHGYTF
TGTGCCAGCAGCTTAGCTCAGGGGGGCCATGGCTACACCTTC
>TRBJ1-6|-|17|-|TRBV14
CASSHIILPGVTSPLHF
TGTGCCAGCAGCCATATCATTTTGCCGGGAGTCACCTCACCCCTCCACTTT
>TRBJ1-1|-|16|-|TRBV9
CASSPRGNGWGTEAFF
TGTGCCAGCAGCCCCCGGGGGAACGGGTGGGGTACTGAAGCTTTCTTT
>TRBJ2-7|-|15|TRBD2|TRBV10-3
CAISGTSGGTYEQYF
TGTGCCATCAGTGGCACTAGCGGGGGGACGTACGAGCAGTACTTC
>TRBJ2-4|-|13|TRBD1|TRBV7-2
CASSRDRVNIQYF
TGTGCCAGCAGCCGGGACAGGGTAAACATTCAGTACTTC